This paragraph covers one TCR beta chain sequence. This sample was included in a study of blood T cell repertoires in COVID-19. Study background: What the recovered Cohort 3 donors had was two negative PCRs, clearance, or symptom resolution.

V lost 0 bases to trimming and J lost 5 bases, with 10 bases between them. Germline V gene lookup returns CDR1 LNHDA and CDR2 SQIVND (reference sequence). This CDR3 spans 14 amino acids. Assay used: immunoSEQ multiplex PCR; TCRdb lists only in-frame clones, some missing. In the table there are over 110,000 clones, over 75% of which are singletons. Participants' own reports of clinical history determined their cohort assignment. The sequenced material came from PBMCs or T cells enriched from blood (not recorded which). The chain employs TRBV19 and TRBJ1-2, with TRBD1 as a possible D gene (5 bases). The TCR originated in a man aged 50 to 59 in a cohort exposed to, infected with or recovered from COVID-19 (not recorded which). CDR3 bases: TGTGCCAGTAGTATAGAACGGGACTCTTATGGCTACACCTTC. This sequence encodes CASSIERDSYGYTF.